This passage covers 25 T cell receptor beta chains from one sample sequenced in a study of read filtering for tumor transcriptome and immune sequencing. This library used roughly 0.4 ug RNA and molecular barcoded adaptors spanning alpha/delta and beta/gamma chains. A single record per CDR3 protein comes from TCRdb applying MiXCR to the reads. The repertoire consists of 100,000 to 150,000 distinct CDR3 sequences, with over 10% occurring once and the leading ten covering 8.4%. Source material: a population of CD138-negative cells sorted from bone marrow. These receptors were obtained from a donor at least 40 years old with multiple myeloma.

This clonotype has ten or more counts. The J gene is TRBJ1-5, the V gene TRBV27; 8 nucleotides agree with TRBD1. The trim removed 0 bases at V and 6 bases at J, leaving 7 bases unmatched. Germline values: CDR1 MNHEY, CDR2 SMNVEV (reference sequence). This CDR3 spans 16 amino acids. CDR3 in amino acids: CASSLSRTGWGQPQHF. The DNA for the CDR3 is TGTGCCAGCAGTTTATCCCGGACAGGGTGGGGTCAGCCCCAGCATTTT.

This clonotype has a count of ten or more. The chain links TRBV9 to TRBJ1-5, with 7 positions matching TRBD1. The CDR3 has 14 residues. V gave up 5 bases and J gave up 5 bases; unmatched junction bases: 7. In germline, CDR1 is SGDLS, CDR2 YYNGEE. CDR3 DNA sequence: TGTGCCAGCAGTCGGGGGACAGAAGATCAGCCCCAGCATTTT. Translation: CASSRGTEDQPQHF.

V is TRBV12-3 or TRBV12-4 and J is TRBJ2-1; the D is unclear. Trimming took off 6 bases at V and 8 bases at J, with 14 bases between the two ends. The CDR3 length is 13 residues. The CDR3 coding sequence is TGTGCCAGCAGGGCTCAGATGGTTGATGAGCAGTTCTTC. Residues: CASRAQMVDEQFF.

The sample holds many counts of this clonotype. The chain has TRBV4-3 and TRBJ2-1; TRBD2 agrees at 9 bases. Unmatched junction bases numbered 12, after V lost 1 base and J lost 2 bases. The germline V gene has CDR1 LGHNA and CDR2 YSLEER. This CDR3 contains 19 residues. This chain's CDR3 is CASSQVQGGRAPTYNEQFF. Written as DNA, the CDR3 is TGCGCCAGCAGCCAAGTTCAGGGCGGGAGGGCACCGACCTACAATGAGCAGTTCTTC.

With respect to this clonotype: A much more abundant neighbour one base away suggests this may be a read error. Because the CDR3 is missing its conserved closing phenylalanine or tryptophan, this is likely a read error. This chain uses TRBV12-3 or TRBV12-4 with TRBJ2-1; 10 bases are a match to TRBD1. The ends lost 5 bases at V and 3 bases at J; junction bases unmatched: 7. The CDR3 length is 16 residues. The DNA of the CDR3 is TGTGCCAGCAGTCTGACAGGGGGCCTTCTCTACAATGAGCAGTTCCTC. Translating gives CASSLTGGLLYNEQFL.

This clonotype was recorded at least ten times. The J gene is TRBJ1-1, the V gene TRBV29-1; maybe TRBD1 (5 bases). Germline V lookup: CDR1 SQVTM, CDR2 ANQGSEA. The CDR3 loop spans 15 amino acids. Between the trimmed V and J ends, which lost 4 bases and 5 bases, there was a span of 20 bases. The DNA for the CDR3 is TGCAGCGTTGCCTCAATGGGGGATTGGGGGACTGAAGCTTTCTTT. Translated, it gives CSVASMGDWGTEAFF.

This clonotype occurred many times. The CDR3 DNA reads TGTGCCAGCAGCAATTCACAGAACTACGAGCAGTACTTC. The encoded protein is CASSNSQNYEQYF. V is TRBV21-1 and J is TRBJ2-7. TRBV21-1 is a listed pseudogene. The CDR3 extends over 13 amino acids.

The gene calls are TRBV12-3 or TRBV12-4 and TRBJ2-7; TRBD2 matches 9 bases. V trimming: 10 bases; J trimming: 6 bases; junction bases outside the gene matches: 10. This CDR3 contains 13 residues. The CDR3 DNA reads TGTGCCACGCGGAGGCGGGAGGGCCTCGAGCAGTACTTC. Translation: CATRRREGLEQYF.

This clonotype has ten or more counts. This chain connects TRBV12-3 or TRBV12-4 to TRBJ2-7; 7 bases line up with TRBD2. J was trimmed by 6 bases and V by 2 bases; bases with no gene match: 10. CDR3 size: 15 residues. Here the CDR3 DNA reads TGTGCCAGCAGTTTAAAGGCGGGAGCCTTTGCCGAGCAGTACTTC. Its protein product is CASSLKAGAFAEQYF.

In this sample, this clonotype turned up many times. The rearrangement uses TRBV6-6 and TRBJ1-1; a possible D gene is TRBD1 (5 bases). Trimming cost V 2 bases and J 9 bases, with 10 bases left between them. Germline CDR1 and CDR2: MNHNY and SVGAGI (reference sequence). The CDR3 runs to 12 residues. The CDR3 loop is CASSYNQGKAFF. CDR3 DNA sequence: TGTGCCAGCAGTTACAATCAGGGTAAAGCTTTCTTT.

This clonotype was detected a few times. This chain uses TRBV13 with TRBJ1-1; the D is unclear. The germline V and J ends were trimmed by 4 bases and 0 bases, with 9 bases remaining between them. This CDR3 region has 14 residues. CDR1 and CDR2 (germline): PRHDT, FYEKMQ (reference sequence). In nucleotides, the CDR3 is TGTGCCAGCAGCTGGGGAACGGTGAACACTGAAGCTTTCTTT. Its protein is CASSWGTVNTEAFF.

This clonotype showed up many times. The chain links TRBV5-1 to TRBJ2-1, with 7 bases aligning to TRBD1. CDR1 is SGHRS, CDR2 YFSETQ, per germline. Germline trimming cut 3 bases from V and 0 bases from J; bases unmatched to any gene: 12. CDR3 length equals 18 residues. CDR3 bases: TGCGCCAGCAGCTCACCTTCAGGGGGTTATAGCTCCTACAATGAGCAGTTCTTC. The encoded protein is CASSSPSGGYSSYNEQFF. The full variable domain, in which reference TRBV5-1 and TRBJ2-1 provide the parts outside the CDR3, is KAGVTQTPRYLIKTRGQQVTLSCSPISGHRSVSWYQQTPGQGLQFLFEYFSETQRNKGNFPGRFSGRQFSNSRSEMNVSTLELGDSALYLCASSSPSGGYSSYNEQFFGPGTRLTVL.

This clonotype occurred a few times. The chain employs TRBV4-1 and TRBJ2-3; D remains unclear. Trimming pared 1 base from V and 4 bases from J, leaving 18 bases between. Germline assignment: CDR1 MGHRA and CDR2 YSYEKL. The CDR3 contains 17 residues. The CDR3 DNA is TGCGCCAGCAGCCAAGTTGGAACATTACCTGGGGCAGATACGCAGTATTTT. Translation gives CASSQVGTLPGADTQYF.

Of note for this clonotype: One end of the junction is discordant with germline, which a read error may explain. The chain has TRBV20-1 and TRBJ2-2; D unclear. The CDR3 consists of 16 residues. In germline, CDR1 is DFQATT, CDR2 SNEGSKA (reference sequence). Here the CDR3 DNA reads TGCAGTGCTAGAGGTCCGCTACCTGCGAACTCCGGGGAGCTGTTTTTT. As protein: CSARGPLPANSGELFF.

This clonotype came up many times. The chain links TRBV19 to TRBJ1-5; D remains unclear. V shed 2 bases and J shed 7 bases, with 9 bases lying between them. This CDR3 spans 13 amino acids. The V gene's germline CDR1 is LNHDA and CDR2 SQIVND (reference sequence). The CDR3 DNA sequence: TGTGCCAGTAGTATATGGGGAGTCCAGCCCCAGCATTTT. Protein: CASSIWGVQPQHF. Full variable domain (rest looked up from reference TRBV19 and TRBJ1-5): DGGITQSPKYLFRKEGQNVTLSCEQNLNHDAMYWYRQDPGQGLRLIYYSQIVNDFQKGDIAEGYSVSREKKESFPLTVTSAQKNPTAFYLCASSIWGVQPQHFGDGTRLSIL.

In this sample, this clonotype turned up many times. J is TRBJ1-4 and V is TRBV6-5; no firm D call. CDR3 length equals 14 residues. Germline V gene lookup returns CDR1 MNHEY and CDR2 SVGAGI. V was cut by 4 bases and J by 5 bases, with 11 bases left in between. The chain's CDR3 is CASSSNTLNEKLFF. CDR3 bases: TGTGCCAGCAGTTCGAACACCTTAAATGAAAAACTGTTTTTT.

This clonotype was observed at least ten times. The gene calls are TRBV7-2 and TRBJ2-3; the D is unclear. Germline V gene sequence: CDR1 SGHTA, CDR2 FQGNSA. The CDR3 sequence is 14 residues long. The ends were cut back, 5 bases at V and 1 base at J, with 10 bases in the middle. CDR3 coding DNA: TGTGCCAGCAGCAACCCGACACGCACAGATACGCAGTATTTT. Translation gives CASSNPTRTDTQYF.

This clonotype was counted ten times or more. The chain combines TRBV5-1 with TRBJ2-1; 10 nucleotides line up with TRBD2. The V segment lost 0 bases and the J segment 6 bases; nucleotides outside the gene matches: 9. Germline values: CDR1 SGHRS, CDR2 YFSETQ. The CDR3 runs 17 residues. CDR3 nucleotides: TGCGCCAGCAGCTTGGCAAGGCTAGCGGGAGCTGGCAATGAGCAGTTCTTC. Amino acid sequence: CASSLARLAGAGNEQFF.

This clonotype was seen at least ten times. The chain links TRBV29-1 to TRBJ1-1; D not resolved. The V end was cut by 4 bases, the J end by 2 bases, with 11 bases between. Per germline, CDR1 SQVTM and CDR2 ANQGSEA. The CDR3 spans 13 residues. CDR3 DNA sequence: TGCAGCGTTGGGATGCTCGTTAACACTGAAGCTTTCTTT. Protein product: CSVGMLVNTEAFF.

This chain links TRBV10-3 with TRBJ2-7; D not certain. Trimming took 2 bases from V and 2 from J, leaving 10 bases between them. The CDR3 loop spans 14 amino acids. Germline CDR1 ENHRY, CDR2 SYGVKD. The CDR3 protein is CAISEGRWAYEQYF. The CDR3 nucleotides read TGTGCCATCAGTGAGGGCAGATGGGCCTACGAGCAGTACTTC.

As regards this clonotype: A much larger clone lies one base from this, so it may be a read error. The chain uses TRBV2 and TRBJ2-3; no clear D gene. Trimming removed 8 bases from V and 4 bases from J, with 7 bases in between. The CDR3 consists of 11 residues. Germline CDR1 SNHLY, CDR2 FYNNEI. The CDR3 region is CASYLADTQYF. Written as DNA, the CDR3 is TGTGCCAGCTATCTAGCAGATACGCAGTATTTT.

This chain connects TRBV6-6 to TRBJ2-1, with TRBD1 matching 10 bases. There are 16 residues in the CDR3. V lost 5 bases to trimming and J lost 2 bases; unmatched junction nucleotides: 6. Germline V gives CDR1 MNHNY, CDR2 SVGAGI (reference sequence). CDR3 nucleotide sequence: TGTGCCAGCAGTCCCGGGACAGGGGAGACCTACAATGAGCAGTTCTTC. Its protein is CASSPGTGETYNEQFF.

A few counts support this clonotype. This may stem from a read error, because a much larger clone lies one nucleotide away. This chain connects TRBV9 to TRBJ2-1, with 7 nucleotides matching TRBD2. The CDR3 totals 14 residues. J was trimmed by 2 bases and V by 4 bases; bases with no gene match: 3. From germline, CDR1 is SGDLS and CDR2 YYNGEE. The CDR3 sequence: CASSSSGAYNEQFF. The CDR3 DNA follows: TGTGCCAGCAGCTCTAGCGGAGCCTACAATGAGCAGTTCTTC. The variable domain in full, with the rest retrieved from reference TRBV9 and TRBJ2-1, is DSGVTQTPKHLITATGQRVTLRCSPRSGDLSVYWYQQSLDQGLQFLIQYYNGEERAKGNILERFSAQQFPDLHSELNLSSLELGDSALYFCASSSSGAYNEQFFGPGTRLTVL.

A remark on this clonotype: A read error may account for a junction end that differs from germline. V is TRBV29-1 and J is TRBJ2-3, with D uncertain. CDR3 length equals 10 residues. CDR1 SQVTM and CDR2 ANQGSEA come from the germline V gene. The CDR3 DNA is TGCAGCACGTACACAGATACGCCGTATTTT. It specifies CSTYTDTPYF.

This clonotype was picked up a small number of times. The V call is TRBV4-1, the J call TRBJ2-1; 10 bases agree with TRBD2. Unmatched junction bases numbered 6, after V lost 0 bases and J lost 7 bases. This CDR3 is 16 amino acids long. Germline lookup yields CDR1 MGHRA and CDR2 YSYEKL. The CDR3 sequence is CASSQESGRAGNEQFF. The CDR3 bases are TGCGCCAGCAGCCAAGAAAGCGGGAGGGCCGGTAATGAGCAGTTCTTC.